The source of this T cell receptor beta chain is a study of blood T cell repertoires in COVID-19. This CDR3 region has 13 residues. Trimming took off 9 bases at V and 2 bases at J, with 13 bases between the two ends. Germline CDR1 and CDR2: KGHDR and SFDVKD. Assay used: immunoSEQ multiplex PCR; TCRdb lists only in-frame clones, some missing. The sample consists of about 280,000 clones, 80% to 85% of them appearing once. Residents of over 20 US areas, aged roughly 18 to 95 years, made up the participants. The sequence derives from a man aged 35-49 years who had been exposed to COVID-19. The V call is TRBV24-1, the J call TRBJ2-7; TRBD1 is a possible D gene (5 bases). Input material: PBMCs or T cells enriched from blood (not recorded which). The CDR3 loop is CATLAGRPYEQYF. DNA of the CDR3: TGTGCCACCTTGGCAGGGCGACCCTACGAGCAGTACTTC.